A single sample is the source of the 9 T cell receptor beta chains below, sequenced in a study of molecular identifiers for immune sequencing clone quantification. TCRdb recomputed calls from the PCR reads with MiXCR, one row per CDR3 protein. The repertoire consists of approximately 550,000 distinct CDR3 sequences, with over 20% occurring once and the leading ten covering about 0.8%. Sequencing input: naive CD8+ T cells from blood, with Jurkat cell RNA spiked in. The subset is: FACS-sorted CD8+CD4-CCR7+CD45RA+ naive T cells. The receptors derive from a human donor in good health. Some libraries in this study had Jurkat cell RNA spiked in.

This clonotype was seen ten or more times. In DNA, the CDR3 is TGCAGCGTTGTGGTTGGACAGGCCATGTTACTCCGGTATTTT. Protein sequence: CSVVVGQAMLLRYF. V usage is TRBV29-1 and J usage is TRBJ2-3; the match to TRBD1 covers 7 bases. V gave up 4 bases and J gave up 14 bases; unmatched junction bases: 18. The CDR3 has 14 residues. The germline gives CDR1 SQVTM, CDR2 ANQGSEA.

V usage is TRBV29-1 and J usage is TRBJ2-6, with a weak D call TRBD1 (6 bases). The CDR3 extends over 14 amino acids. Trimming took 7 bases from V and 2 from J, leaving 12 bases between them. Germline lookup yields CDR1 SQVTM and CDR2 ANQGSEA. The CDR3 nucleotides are TGCAGCGCCGTCGACAGGACTGGGGCCAACGTCCTGACTTTC. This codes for CSAVDRTGANVLTF.

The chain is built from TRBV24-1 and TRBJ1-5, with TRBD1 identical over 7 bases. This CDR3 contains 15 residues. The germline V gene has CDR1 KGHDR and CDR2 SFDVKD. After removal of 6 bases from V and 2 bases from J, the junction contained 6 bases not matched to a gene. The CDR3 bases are TGTGCCACCAGTATGACAGGGTACGGCAATCAGCCCCAGCATTTT. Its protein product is CATSMTGYGNQPQHF.

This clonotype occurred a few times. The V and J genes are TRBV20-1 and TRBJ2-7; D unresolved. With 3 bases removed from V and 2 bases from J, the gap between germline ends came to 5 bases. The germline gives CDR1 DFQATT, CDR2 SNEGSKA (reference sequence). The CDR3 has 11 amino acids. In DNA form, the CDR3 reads TGCAGTGCTAGTACCCCCTACGAGCAGTACTTC. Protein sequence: CSASTPYEQYF.

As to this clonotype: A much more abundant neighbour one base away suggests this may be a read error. The CDR3 loop is CASGLASQETQYF. For the CDR3, the DNA is TGTGCCAGCGGCTTAGCCAGCCAAGAGACCCAGTACTTC. The rearrangement joins TRBV7-9 to TRBJ2-5; D is ambiguous. Looked up from germline, CDR1 is SEHNR and CDR2 is FQNEAQ (reference sequence). This CDR3 contains 13 residues.

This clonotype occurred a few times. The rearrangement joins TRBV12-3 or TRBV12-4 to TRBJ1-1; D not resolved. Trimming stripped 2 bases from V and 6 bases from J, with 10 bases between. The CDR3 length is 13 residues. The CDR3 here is CASSLFGLPEAFF. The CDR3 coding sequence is TGTGCCAGCAGTTTATTTGGGCTGCCTGAAGCTTTCTTT.

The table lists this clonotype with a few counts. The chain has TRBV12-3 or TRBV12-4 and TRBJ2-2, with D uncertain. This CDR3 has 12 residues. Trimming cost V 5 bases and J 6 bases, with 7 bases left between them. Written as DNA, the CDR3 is TGTGCCAGCAGTAATAATCCCGGGGAGCTGTTTTTT. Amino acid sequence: CASSNNPGELFF.

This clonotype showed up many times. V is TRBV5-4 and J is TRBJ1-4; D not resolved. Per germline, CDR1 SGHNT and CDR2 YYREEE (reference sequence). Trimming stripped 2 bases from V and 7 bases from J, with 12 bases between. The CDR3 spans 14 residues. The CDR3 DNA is TGTGCCAGCAGCTTCGTAGGGTTGGGTGAAAAACTGTTTTTT. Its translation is CASSFVGLGEKLFF.

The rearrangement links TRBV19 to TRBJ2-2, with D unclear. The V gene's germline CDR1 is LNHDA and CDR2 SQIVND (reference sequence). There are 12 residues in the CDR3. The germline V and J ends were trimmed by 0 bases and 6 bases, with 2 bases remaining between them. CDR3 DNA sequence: TGTGCCAGTAGTATAGACCCCGGGGAGCTGTTTTTT. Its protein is CASSIDPGELFF.